These 14 T cell receptor beta chains were sequenced from one sample in a study of T cells in Graves' hyperthyroidism and ophthalmopathy. Amplification of TCR beta CDR3 regions was performed using RNA transcripts as template. HTBI primers drove first-round RT-PCR of the TCR CDR3. TCRdb used MiXCR to reprocess the multiplex PCR reads, holding one entry per CDR3 protein. The table records around 350,000 distinct CDR3 sequences, about 19% of them present only once. Sequenced sample: blood. These TCRs come from a woman younger than 35 with Graves' hyperthyroidism.

This chain joins TRBV6-2 or TRBV6-3 and TRBJ2-5; 8 nucleotides line up with TRBD1. Per the germline V gene, CDR1 is MNHEY and CDR2 is SVGEGT. The junction had 11 bases not matched to a gene; V was cut back by 5 bases and J by 6 bases. The CDR3 is 15 amino acids. CDR3 coding DNA: TGTGCCAGCAGTCAAACCCGGACAGGGCGGCAGACCCAGTACTTC. It is translated as CASSQTRTGRQTQYF.

This rearrangement joins TRBV6-5 to TRBJ1-1; 7 nucleotides align to TRBD1. This CDR3 has 16 residues. Germline V gene lookup returns CDR1 MNHEY and CDR2 SVGAGI. The V segment lost 4 bases and the J segment 3 bases; nucleotides outside the gene matches: 11. This CDR3 is CASSSPGEGADTEAFF. CDR3 nucleotide sequence: TGTGCCAGCAGTTCCCCCGGGGAGGGGGCGGACACTGAAGCTTTCTTT.

V and J are TRBV30 and TRBJ2-3; D uncertain. This CDR3 has 14 amino acids. V was shortened by 2 bases and J by 11 bases, with 20 bases between the two germline ends. The V gene's germline CDR1 is GTSNPN and CDR2 SVGIG (reference sequence). The CDR3 DNA reads as TGTGCCTGGAGTTCGTCTGGTGCCTGGTTGGGGCAGTATTTT. It yields the protein CAWSSSGAWLGQYF.

This clonotype was recorded many times. This chain joins TRBV12-3 or TRBV12-4 and TRBJ2-7; TRBD2 is a possible D gene (6 bases). The CDR3 extends over 12 amino acids. Between the trimmed V and J ends, which lost 5 bases and 7 bases, there was a span of 12 bases. CDR3 DNA: TGTGCCAGCAGTGCTCGGGGGTGGGAGCAGTACTTC. Protein product: CASSARGWEQYF.

DNA of the CDR3: TGCGCCAGCAGCCAAGGAGGACAGGGATACGAGCAGTACTTC. Protein sequence: CASSQGGQGYEQYF. The rearrangement joins TRBV4-1 to TRBJ2-7, with 8 nucleotides matching TRBD1. J was trimmed by 4 bases and V by 1 base; bases with no gene match: 3. Germline CDR1 reads MGHRA; CDR2 reads YSYEKL. There are 14 residues in the CDR3.

This chain joins TRBV6-2 or TRBV6-3 and TRBJ2-7, with a tentative D call TRBD1 (5 bases). The V gene's germline CDR1 is MNHEY and CDR2 SVGEGT. CDR3 size: 15 residues. With 6 bases removed from V and 6 bases from J, the gap between germline ends came to 21 bases. The chain's CDR3 is CASRTFRVSRSEQYF. DNA for the CDR3: TGTGCCAGCAGAACTTTCAGGGTCTCCCGAAGCGAGCAGTACTTC.

On this clonotype itself: One base away lies a much larger clone, so this may be a sequencing read error. V is TRBV11-2 and J is TRBJ1-2; 9 bases fit TRBD1. Germline V lookup: CDR1 SGHAT, CDR2 FQNNGV. Trimming cost V 4 bases and J 4 bases; bases outside gene matches: 13. The CDR3 runs to 17 residues. CDR3 protein: CASSSRPGQGARYGYTF. The CDR3 DNA reads as TGTGCCAGCAGCTCCCGTCCGGGACAGGGTGCTCGCTATGGCTACACCTTC.

This clonotype was counted at least ten times. The V and J genes are TRBV19 and TRBJ2-5; D is perhaps TRBD1 (6 bases). The germline V gene encodes CDR1 LNHDA and CDR2 SQIVND (reference sequence). The CDR3 has 15 amino acids. Trimming pared 6 bases from V and 4 bases from J, leaving 18 bases between. CDR3 protein: CASRNNRDTGETQYF. The CDR3 DNA reads as TGTGCCAGTAGAAATAACAGGGATACAGGAGAGACCCAGTACTTC.

This clonotype appeared many times. V and J are TRBV28 and TRBJ1-2, with a possible D match to TRBD1 (6 bases). The germline CDR1 and CDR2 sequences are MDHEN and SYDVKM. Between the trimmed V and J ends, which lost 1 base and 1 base, there was a span of 7 bases. CDR3 length: 14 residues. The CDR3 here is CASSLLGGNYGYTF. The CDR3 DNA reads TGTGCCAGCAGTTTATTAGGGGGTAACTATGGCTACACCTTC.

This clonotype was counted many times. As DNA, the CDR3 is TGTGCCAGCACATTTACAAACCGGCGGCGGCAGATCAACTATGGCTACACCTTC. It codes for CASTFTNRRRQINYGYTF. The V call is TRBV7-3, the J call TRBJ1-2, with unresolved D. Per the germline V gene, CDR1 is SGHTA and CDR2 is FQGTGA. The germline V and J ends were trimmed by 7 bases and 2 bases, with 26 bases remaining between them. This CDR3 is built from 18 residues.

This clonotype was seen repeatedly, ten times or more. The chain is built from TRBV5-1 and TRBJ2-7, with D perhaps assigned TRBD1 or TRBD2 (6 bases each). The germline CDR1 and CDR2 sequences are SGHRS and YFSETQ. Trimming took off 0 bases at V and 2 bases at J, with 18 bases between the two ends. The CDR3 consists of 17 residues. The CDR3 DNA reads TGCGCCAGCAGCTTGGTTGGGACGGGGGCAGGAACCTACGAGCAGTACTTC. It translates to CASSLVGTGAGTYEQYF.

The table lists this clonotype with many counts. The J gene is TRBJ1-5, the V gene TRBV27; tentative D call: TRBD1 (5 bases). CDR3 length equals 15 residues. From germline, CDR1 is MNHEY and CDR2 SMNVEV (reference sequence). Between the trimmed V and J ends, which lost 2 bases and 3 bases, there was a span of 11 bases. CDR3 amino acids: CASSLTGRNNQPQHF. CDR3 DNA sequence: TGTGCCAGCAGTTTAACGGGGCGGAACAATCAGCCCCAGCATTTT.

V usage is TRBV12-3 or TRBV12-4 and J usage is TRBJ2-7; 8 bases map to TRBD1. Trimming removed 5 bases from V and 3 bases from J; junction bases left unmatched: 9. CDR3 size: 15 residues. The CDR3: CASSPSPTGGYEQYF. The CDR3 region has the DNA TGTGCCAGCAGTCCAAGCCCTACAGGGGGCTACGAGCAGTACTTC.

This clonotype was detected many times. The chain is built from TRBV7-3 and TRBJ2-5; 8 bases align to TRBD2. Germline CDR1 is SGHTA and CDR2 is FQGTGA. V was pared by 5 bases and J by 1 base, with 6 bases of the junction left unmatched. The CDR3 contains 15 residues. In nucleotides, the CDR3 is TGTGCCAGCAGCGCCGGGGGGGGTACCCAAGAGACCCAGTACTTC. It is translated as CASSAGGGTQETQYF. The variable domain in full, completed from reference TRBV7-3 and TRBJ2-5, reads GAGVSQTPSNKVTEKGKYVELRCDPISGHTALYWYRQSLGQGPEFLIYFQGTGAADDSGLPNDRFFAVRPEGSVSTLKIQRTERGDSAVYLCASSAGGGTQETQYFGPGTRLLVL.